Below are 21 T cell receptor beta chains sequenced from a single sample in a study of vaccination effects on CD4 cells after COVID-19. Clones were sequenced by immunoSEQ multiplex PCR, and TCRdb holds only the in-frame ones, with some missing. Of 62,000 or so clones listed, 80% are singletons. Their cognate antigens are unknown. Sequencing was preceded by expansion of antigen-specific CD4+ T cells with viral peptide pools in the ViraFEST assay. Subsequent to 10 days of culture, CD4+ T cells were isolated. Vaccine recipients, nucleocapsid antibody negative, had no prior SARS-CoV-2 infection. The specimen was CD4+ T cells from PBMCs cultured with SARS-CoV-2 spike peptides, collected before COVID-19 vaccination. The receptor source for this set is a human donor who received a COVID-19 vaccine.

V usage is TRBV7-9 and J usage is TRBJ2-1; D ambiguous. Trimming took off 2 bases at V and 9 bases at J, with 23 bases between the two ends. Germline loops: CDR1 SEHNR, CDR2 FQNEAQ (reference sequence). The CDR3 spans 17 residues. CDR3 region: CASSLLTGRTRYGEQFF. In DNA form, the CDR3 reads TGTGCCAGCAGCTTATTGACGGGCAGAACCAGATACGGTGAGCAGTTCTTC.

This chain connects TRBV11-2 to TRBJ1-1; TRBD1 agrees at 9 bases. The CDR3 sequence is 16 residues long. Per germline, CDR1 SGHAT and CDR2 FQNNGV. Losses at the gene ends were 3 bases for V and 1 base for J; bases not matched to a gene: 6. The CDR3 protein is CASSFPGTGQNTEAFF. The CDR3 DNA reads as TGTGCCAGCAGCTTCCCCGGGACAGGGCAGAACACTGAAGCTTTCTTT.

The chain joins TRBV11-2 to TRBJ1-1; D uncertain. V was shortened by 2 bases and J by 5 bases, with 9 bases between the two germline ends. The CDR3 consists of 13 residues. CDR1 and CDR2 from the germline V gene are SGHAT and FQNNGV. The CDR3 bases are TGTGCCAGCAGCTTAAGGTACGGGACTGAAGCTTTCTTT. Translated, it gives CASSLRYGTEAFF.

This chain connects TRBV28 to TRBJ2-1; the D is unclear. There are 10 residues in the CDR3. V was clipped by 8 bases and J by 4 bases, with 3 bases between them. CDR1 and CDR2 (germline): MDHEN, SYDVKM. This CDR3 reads CASGYNEQFF. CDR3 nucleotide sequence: TGTGCCAGCGGATACAATGAGCAGTTCTTC.

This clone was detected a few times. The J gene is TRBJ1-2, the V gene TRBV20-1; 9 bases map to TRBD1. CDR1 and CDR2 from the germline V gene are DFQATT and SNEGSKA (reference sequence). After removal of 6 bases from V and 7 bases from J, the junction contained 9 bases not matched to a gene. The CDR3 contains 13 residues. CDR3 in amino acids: CSASVQGARGYTF. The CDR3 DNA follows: TGCAGTGCCAGTGTACAGGGGGCGCGTGGCTACACCTTC.

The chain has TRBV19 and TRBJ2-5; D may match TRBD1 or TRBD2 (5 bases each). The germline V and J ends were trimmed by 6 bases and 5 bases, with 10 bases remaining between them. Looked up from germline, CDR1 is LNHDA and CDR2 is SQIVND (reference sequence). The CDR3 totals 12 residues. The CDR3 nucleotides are TGTGCCAGTAGCCGGGGCCCCGAGACCCAGTACTTC. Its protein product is CASSRGPETQYF.

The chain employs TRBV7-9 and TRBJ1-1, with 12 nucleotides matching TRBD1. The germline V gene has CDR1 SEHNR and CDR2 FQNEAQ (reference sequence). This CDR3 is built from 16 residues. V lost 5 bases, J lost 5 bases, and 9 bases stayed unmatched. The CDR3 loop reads CASSLGTGGVLTEAFF. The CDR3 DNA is TGTGCCAGCAGCCTAGGGACAGGGGGCGTTCTGACTGAAGCTTTCTTT.

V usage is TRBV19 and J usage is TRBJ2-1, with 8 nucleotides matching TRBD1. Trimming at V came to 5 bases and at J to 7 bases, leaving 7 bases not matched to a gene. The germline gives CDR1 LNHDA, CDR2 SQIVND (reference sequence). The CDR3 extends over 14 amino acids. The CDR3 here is CASSLGQVPNEQFF. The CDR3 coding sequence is TGTGCCAGTAGTCTGGGACAGGTACCGAATGAGCAGTTCTTC.

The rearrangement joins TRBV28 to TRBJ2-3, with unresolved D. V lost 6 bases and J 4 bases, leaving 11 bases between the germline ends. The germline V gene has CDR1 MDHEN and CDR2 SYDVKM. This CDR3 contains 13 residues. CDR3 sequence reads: CASREGTPDTQYF. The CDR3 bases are TGTGCCAGCAGGGAAGGAACCCCAGATACGCAGTATTTT.

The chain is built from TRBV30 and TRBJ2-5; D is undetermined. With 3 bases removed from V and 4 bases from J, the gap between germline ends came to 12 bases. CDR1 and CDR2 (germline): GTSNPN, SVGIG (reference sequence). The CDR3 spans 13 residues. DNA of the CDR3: TGTGCCTGGAGAAGGTCACCAACAGAGACCCAGTACTTC. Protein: CAWRRSPTETQYF.

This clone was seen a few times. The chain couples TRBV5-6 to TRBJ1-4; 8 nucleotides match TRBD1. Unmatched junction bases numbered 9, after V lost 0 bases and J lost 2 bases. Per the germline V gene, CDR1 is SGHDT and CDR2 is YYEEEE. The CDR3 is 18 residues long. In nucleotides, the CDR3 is TGTGCCAGCAGCTTGGGGGCAGGGGGCGCCAAGACTAATGAAAAACTGTTTTTT. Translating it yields CASSLGAGGAKTNEKLFF.

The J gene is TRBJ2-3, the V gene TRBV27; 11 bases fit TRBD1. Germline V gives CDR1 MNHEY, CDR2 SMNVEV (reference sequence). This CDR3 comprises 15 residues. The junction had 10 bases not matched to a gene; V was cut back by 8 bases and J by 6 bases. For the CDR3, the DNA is TGTGCCAGCGAGTCCCGGGACAGGGGGGAGGATACGCAGTATTTT. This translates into CASESRDRGEDTQYF.

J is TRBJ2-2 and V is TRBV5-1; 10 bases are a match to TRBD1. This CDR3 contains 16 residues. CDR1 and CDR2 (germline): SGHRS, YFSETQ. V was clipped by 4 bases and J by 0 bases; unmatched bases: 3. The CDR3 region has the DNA TGCGCCAGCAGCCCCGGACAGGGGGCGAACACCGGGGAGCTGTTTTTT. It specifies CASSPGQGANTGELFF.

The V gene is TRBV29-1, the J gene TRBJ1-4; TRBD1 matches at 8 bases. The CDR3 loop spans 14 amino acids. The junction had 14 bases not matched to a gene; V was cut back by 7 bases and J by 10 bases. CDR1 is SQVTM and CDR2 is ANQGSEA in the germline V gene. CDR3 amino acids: CSAANSGQGRKLFF. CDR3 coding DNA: TGCAGCGCCGCAAACTCCGGACAGGGACGAAAACTGTTTTTT.

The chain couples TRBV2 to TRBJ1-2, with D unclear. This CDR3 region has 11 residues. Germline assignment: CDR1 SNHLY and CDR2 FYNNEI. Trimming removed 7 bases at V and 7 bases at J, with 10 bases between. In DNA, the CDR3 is TGTGCCAGCACTACCATCTTTGGCTACACCTTC. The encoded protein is CASTTIFGYTF.

Here the CDR3 DNA reads TGCAGCTTCACAGGGGGCGGGTGGACTGAAGCTTTCTTT. Amino acid sequence: CSFTGGGWTEAFF. The V gene is TRBV29-1, the J gene TRBJ1-1; TRBD1 matches at 9 bases. Germline-derived CDR1 and CDR2 are SQVTM and ANQGSEA. The CDR3 contains 13 residues. The V and J ends lost 8 bases and 5 bases, in that order; junction bases with no gene match: 9.

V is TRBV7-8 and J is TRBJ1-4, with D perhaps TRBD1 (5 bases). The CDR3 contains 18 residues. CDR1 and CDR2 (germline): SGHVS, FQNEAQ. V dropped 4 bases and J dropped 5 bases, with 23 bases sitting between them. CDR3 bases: TGTGCCAGCAGCTCCGTCCGGGCTCCCAGGAAGGGGAATGAAAAACTGTTTTTT. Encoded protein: CASSSVRAPRKGNEKLFF. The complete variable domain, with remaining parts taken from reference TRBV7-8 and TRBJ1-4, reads GAGVSQSPRYKVAKRGQDVALRCDPISGHVSLFWYQQALGQGPEFLTYFQNEAQLDKSGLPSDRFFAERPEGSVSTLKIQRTQQEDSAVYLCASSSVRAPRKGNEKLFFGSGTQLSVL.

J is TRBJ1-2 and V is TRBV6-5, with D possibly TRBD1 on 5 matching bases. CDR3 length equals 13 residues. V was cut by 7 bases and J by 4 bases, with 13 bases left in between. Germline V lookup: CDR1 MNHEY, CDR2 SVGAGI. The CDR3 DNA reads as TGTGCCAGCACCTTTGGGGGTAGCTATGGCTACACCTTC. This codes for CASTFGGSYGYTF.

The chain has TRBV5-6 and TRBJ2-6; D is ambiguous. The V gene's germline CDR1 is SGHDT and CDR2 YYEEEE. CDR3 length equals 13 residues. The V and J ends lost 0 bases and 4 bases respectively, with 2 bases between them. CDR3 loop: CASSLEGANVLTF. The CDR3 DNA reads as TGTGCCAGCAGCTTGGAAGGGGCCAACGTCCTGACTTTC. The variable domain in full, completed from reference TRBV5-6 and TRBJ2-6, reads DAGVTQSPTHLIKTRGQQVTLRCSPKSGHDTVSWYQQALGQGPQFIFQYYEEEERQRGNFPDRFSGHQFPNYSSELNVNALLLGDSALYLCASSLEGANVLTFGAGSRLTVL.

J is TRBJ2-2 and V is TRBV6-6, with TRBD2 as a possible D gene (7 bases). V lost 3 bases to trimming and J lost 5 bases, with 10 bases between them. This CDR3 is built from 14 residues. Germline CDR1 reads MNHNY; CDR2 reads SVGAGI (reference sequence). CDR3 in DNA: TGTGCCAGCAGTTATCGGGGGGCGACCGGGGAGCTGTTTTTT. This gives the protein CASSYRGATGELFF.

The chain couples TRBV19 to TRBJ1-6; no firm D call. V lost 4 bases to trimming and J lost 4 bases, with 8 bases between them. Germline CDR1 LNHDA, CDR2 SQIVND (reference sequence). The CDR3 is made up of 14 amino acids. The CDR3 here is CASSSDVYNSPLHF. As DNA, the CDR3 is TGTGCCAGTAGTAGTGACGTGTATAATTCACCCCTCCACTTT.